Listed here are 30 T cell receptor beta chains from one sample, sequenced in a study of blood T cell repertoires in COVID-19. Profiling relied on immunoSEQ multiplex PCR, and the TCRdb table lists in-frame clones only, not all of them. The data hold around 270,000 clones, with approximately 80% observed a single time. The sample taken for sequencing was peripheral blood. These receptors were collected from a man in his 60s with acute or convalescent COVID-19.

J is TRBJ2-7 and V is TRBV7-8; the D gene is possibly TRBD2 (6 bases). This CDR3 comprises 15 residues. CDR1 SGHVS and CDR2 FQNEAQ come from the germline V gene. Trimming shortened V by 2 bases and J by 3 bases, and 14 bases separated the two germline ends. The CDR3 DNA reads TGTGCCAGCAGCTTATTCCTAGCGCGAGACTACGAGCAGTACTTC. Its translation is CASSLFLARDYEQYF.

A word on this clone: The same CDR3 can be traced to other DNA sequences in this sample. The chain links TRBV18 to TRBJ1-5, with TRBD1 identical over 7 bases. This CDR3 has 14 amino acids. V was pared by 3 bases and J by 4 bases, with 3 bases of the junction left unmatched. Germline V lookup: CDR1 KGHSH, CDR2 LQKENI. CDR3 bases: TGTGCCAGCTCACCGAGACAGGGAAATCAGCCCCAGCATTTT. Its protein product is CASSPRQGNQPQHF. The variable domain in full, with the rest retrieved from reference TRBV18 and TRBJ1-5, is NAGVMQNPRHLVRRRGQEARLRCSPMKGHSHVYWYRQLPEEGLKFMVYLQKENIIDESGMPKERFSAEFPKEGPSILRIQQVVRGDSAAYFCASSPRQGNQPQHFGDGTRLSIL.

The V call is TRBV6-5, the J call TRBJ1-2; D remains ambiguous. The CDR3 covers 15 residues. Germline values: CDR1 MNHEY, CDR2 SVGAGI. The V end lost 6 bases, the J end lost 0 bases, and 14 bases lay between the germline ends. CDR3 sequence reads: CASRSSGGPNYGYTF. The DNA of the CDR3 is TGTGCCAGCAGGTCCTCAGGAGGGCCTAACTATGGCTACACCTTC.

The V gene is TRBV15, the J gene TRBJ2-5, with TRBD2 matching over 14 bases. V dropped 3 bases and J dropped 5; count of bases not matched to a gene: 11. The CDR3 is 18 residues long. CDR1 and CDR2 (germline): LNHNV, YYDKDF (reference sequence). The CDR3: CATSSPTSGRAAFETQYF. The CDR3 DNA sequence: TGTGCCACCAGCAGCCCGACTAGCGGGAGGGCCGCCTTCGAGACCCAGTACTTC. Looking up the rest from reference TRBV15 and TRBJ2-5 gives the full variable domain: DAMVIQNPRYQVTQFGKPVTLSCSQTLNHNVMYWYQQKSSQAPKLLFHYYDKDFNNEADTPDNFQSRRPNTSFCFLDIRSPGLGDTAMYLCATSSPTSGRAAFETQYFGPGTRLLVL.

This chain uses TRBV28 with TRBJ2-3; 7 nucleotides match TRBD1. V gave up 8 bases and J gave up 1 base; unmatched junction bases: 3. In germline, CDR1 is MDHEN, CDR2 SYDVKM. The CDR3 sequence is 13 residues long. The CDR3: CASGDSGTDTQYF. The CDR3 DNA is TGTGCCAGCGGGGACAGCGGCACAGATACGCAGTATTTT.

The chain carries TRBV27 and TRBJ2-1, with 8 bases matching TRBD2. The CDR3 is 14 amino acids. V was clipped by 6 bases and J by 4 bases; unmatched bases: 5. Germline CDR1 and CDR2: MNHEY and SMNVEV (reference sequence). CDR3 DNA: TGTGCCAGCAGATCCGGGACTAGTTACAATGAGCAGTTCTTC. Translation gives CASRSGTSYNEQFF.

The chain is built from TRBV4-2 and TRBJ2-3; 9 bases line up with TRBD2. V was clipped by 0 bases and J by 5 bases; unmatched bases: 9. Germline CDR1 is LGHNA and CDR2 is YNFKEQ. The CDR3 sequence is 17 residues long. The DNA for the CDR3 is TGTGCCAGCAGCCAAGATCGAGGAGCGGGGGGACTAGATACGCAGTATTTT. Amino acid sequence: CASSQDRGAGGLDTQYF.

The rearrangement joins TRBV7-9 to TRBJ2-1; 9 positions agree with TRBD2. V lost 2 bases and J lost 10; bases outside the gene matches: 18. The CDR3 sequence is 18 residues long. CDR1 and CDR2 from the germline V gene are SEHNR and FQNEAQ (reference sequence). The CDR3 spells CASSLSYRTVAGDYEQFF. Here the CDR3 DNA reads TGTGCCAGCAGCTTAAGTTACAGGACGGTAGCGGGAGACTACGAGCAGTTCTTC.

This rearrangement joins TRBV27 to TRBJ2-7; 7 bases fit TRBD2. The CDR3 totals 15 residues. Trimming at V came to 5 bases and at J to 1 base, leaving 8 bases not matched to a gene. The germline gives CDR1 MNHEY, CDR2 SMNVEV (reference sequence). CDR3 sequence: CASSSGTHPSYEQYF. In DNA, the CDR3 is TGTGCCAGCAGTAGCGGGACTCACCCTTCCTACGAGCAGTACTTC.

J is TRBJ2-6 and V is TRBV19; tentatively, D is TRBD2 (5 bases). This CDR3 contains 14 residues. Trimming shortened V by 5 bases and J by 0 bases, and 5 bases separated the two germline ends. CDR1 is LNHDA and CDR2 is SQIVND in the germline V gene (reference sequence). The CDR3 is CASSGLSGANVLTF. The CDR3 bases are TGTGCCAGTAGTGGACTCTCTGGGGCCAACGTCCTGACTTTC. Complete variable domain (other parts from reference TRBV19 and TRBJ2-6): DGGITQSPKYLFRKEGQNVTLSCEQNLNHDAMYWYRQDPGQGLRLIYYSQIVNDFQKGDIAEGYSVSREKKESFPLTVTSAQKNPTAFYLCASSGLSGANVLTFGAGSRLTVL.

Regarding this clone: The junction departs from germline at one end; a sequencing error may be responsible. The rearrangement uses TRBV5-1 and TRBJ2-7, with 10 bases fitting TRBD1. The length of the CDR3 is 15 residues. Germline lookup yields CDR1 SGHRS and CDR2 YFSETQ. The CDR3 here is CASSPMGGQGRFWNF. The DNA for the CDR3 is TGCGCCAGCAGCCCCATGGGGGGACAGGGGAGATTTTGGAACTTC.

The chain is built from TRBV7-8 and TRBJ1-5; perhaps TRBD1 as D (6 bases). This CDR3 region has 17 residues. V lost 5 bases to trimming and J lost 6 bases, with 23 bases between them. Germline-derived CDR1 and CDR2 are SGHVS and FQNEAQ. The CDR3 coding sequence is TGTGCCAGCAGCCCACGACTTGCACAGGGCTGGAGTCAGCCCCAGCATTTT. As protein: CASSPRLAQGWSQPQHF.

This clone was counted once. V and J are TRBV6-5 and TRBJ1-1; a possible D gene is TRBD1 (5 bases). The CDR3 length is 14 residues. Trimming stripped 4 bases from V and 3 bases from J, with 12 bases between. The germline gives CDR1 MNHEY, CDR2 SVGAGI. For the CDR3, the DNA is TGTGCCAGCAGTTCGACAGAAGGTTACACTGAAGCTTTCTTT. It encodes CASSSTEGYTEAFF.

The chain couples TRBV5-1 to TRBJ2-7, with D possibly matching TRBD1 (6 bases). The CDR3 is 16 residues long. V dropped 4 bases and J dropped 0 bases, with 17 bases sitting between them. CDR1 and CDR2 (germline): SGHRS, YFSETQ. CDR3 sequence reads: CASSEAVQGSSYEQYF. In nucleotides, the CDR3 is TGCGCCAGCAGCGAGGCGGTACAGGGATCCTCCTACGAGCAGTACTTC. The full variable domain, its missing parts supplied by reference TRBV5-1 and TRBJ2-7, is KAGVTQTPRYLIKTRGQQVTLSCSPISGHRSVSWYQQTPGQGLQFLFEYFSETQRNKGNFPGRFSGRQFSNSRSEMNVSTLELGDSALYLCASSEAVQGSSYEQYFGPGTRLTVT.

This chain uses TRBV6-5 with TRBJ2-1, with 7 bases matching TRBD2. V was clipped by 8 bases and J by 0 bases; unmatched bases: 7. The CDR3 sequence is 15 residues long. Per the germline V gene, CDR1 is MNHEY and CDR2 is SVGAGI. In DNA form, the CDR3 reads TGTGCCAGCCTTGAGGGGAGGGTCTCCTACAATGAGCAGTTCTTC. It specifies CASLEGRVSYNEQFF.

The chain recombines TRBV19 with TRBJ1-1; D is uncertain. Trimming left V 8 bases short and J 4 bases short, with 17 bases between. This CDR3 is 14 amino acids long. Looked up from germline, CDR1 is LNHDA and CDR2 is SQIVND (reference sequence). The CDR3, as DNA: TGTGCCAGTGGAACGTCGGGTGTTGTCACTGAAGCTTTCTTT. It translates to CASGTSGVVTEAFF.

This clone was counted a single time. V and J are TRBV7-9 and TRBJ2-1, with D possibly being TRBD1 (5 bases). Between the trimmed V and J ends, which lost 2 bases and 0 bases, there was a span of 11 bases. The CDR3 is 16 amino acids. The V gene's germline CDR1 is SEHNR and CDR2 FQNEAQ (reference sequence). CDR3 amino acids: CASSLKGLSSYNEQFF. The CDR3 DNA sequence: TGTGCCAGCAGCTTAAAGGGGTTGAGCTCCTACAATGAGCAGTTCTTC. Complete variable domain (other parts from reference TRBV7-9 and TRBJ2-1): DTGVSQNPRHKITKRGQNVTFRCDPISEHNRLYWYRQTLGQGPEFLTYFQNEAQLEKSRLLSDRFSAERPKGSFSTLEIQRTEQGDSAMYLCASSLKGLSSYNEQFFGPGTRLTVL.

About this clone itself: A read error may produce the germline difference seen at one junction end. The chain carries TRBV7-2 and TRBJ2-7, with no clear D. The CDR3 spans 15 residues. Germline values: CDR1 SGHTA, CDR2 FQGNSA. CDR3 residues: CASSLVADTPYAQYF. CDR3 bases: TGTGCCAGCAGCTTAGTGGCAGATACCCCTTACGCGCAGTACTTC.

This clone appeared once. V is TRBV19 and J is TRBJ1-4; a weak D match, TRBD1 (6 bases). Germline V gives CDR1 LNHDA, CDR2 SQIVND (reference sequence). V lost 6 bases and J 7 bases, leaving 12 bases between the germline ends. The CDR3 totals 13 residues. The CDR3 DNA reads as TGTGCCAGTAGGGACAGCGAATTTGAAAAACTGTTTTTT. It codes for CASRDSEFEKLFF.

The rearrangement links TRBV7-8 to TRBJ2-3, with 13 bases aligning to TRBD2. The CDR3 contains 17 residues. V shed 5 bases, J shed 2 bases, and the junction held 7 bases outside the gene matches. Germline assignment: CDR1 SGHVS and CDR2 FQNEAQ. The CDR3 DNA is TGTGCCAGCAGCCCCTGGACTAGCGGGAGTAACACAGATACGCAGTATTTT. Translation gives CASSPWTSGSNTDTQYF.

The chain combines TRBV7-3 with TRBJ2-3; 10 bases are shared with TRBD2. Germline V gene data show CDR1 as SGHTA and CDR2 as FQGTGA. This CDR3 comprises 17 residues. V lost 4 bases and J lost 5; bases outside the gene matches: 12. CDR3 residues: CASSSRSGRLAGDTQYF. The CDR3 DNA reads TGTGCCAGCAGCTCCCGCAGCGGCCGACTAGCGGGAGATACGCAGTATTTT.

In its sample, this clone was seen a few times. V gene TRBV19 combines with J gene TRBJ2-1, with TRBD2 matching 9 bases. Unmatched junction bases numbered 0, after V lost 4 bases and J lost 2 bases. CDR1 and CDR2 from the germline V gene are LNHDA and SQIVND (reference sequence). This CDR3 region has 14 residues. CDR3 in amino acids: CASSTSGTYNEQFF. As DNA, the CDR3 is TGTGCCAGTAGTACTAGCGGGACCTACAATGAGCAGTTCTTC.

The chain recombines TRBV21-1 with TRBJ2-1; TRBD1, the table's D call, was not compared with the DNA. TRBV21-1 counts as a pseudogene. The CDR3 is made up of 13 amino acids. The CDR3 bases are TGTGCCAGCAGCCCGACAGGATACAATGAGCAGTTCTTC. It specifies CASSPTGYNEQFF.

The chain joins TRBV13 to TRBJ2-3; possibly TRBD1 for D (6 bases). The germline V gene has CDR1 PRHDT and CDR2 FYEKMQ (reference sequence). The V and J ends lost 4 bases and 1 base respectively, with 18 bases between them. This CDR3 is 17 amino acids long. The CDR3 protein is CASSSRQVSVGTDTQYF. DNA of the CDR3: TGTGCCAGCAGCTCACGACAGGTATCAGTCGGCACAGATACGCAGTATTTT.

The chain uses TRBV9 and TRBJ2-7; TRBD2 agrees at 9 bases. Germline CDR1 reads SGDLS; CDR2 reads YYNGEE. The CDR3 covers 13 residues. Unmatched junction bases numbered 2, after V lost 5 bases and J lost 2 bases. CDR3 loop: CASSIAGAYEQYF. For the CDR3, the DNA is TGTGCCAGCAGTATAGCGGGGGCCTACGAGCAGTACTTC.

This clone was seen only once. The gene calls are TRBV9 and TRBJ2-5, with 7 bases aligning to TRBD1. Trimming took 0 bases from V and 2 from J; bases not matched to a gene: 1. This CDR3 comprises 14 residues. Germline CDR1 SGDLS, CDR2 YYNGEE. The CDR3 region has the DNA TGTGCCAGCAGCGTAGGGGACAGACAAGAGACCCAGTACTTC. It translates to CASSVGDRQETQYF.

The chain is built from TRBV5-1 and TRBJ1-2, with TRBD1 matching 7 bases. Looked up from germline, CDR1 is SGHRS and CDR2 is YFSETQ. The CDR3 is made up of 15 amino acids. The J segment lost 6 bases and the V segment lost 2 bases, leaving 10 bases of the junction unmatched. The CDR3 coding sequence is TGCGCCAGCAGCTTAAGGGGGACAGCCAACAATGGCTACACCTTC. This translates into CASSLRGTANNGYTF.

The rearrangement links TRBV5-1 to TRBJ2-7; unclear D gene. The CDR3 has 12 amino acids. Trimming stripped 4 bases from V and 6 bases from J, with 11 bases between. Germline assignment: CDR1 SGHRS and CDR2 YFSETQ. The CDR3 DNA reads as TGCGCCAGCAGCACAGCCGCCGGCGAGCAGTACTTC. Residues: CASSTAAGEQYF.

The chain couples TRBV2 to TRBJ1-3; D remains unclear. The CDR3 sequence is 14 residues long. Germline CDR1 reads SNHLY; CDR2 reads FYNNEI. Trimming stripped 4 bases from V and 8 bases from J, with 15 bases between. CDR3 nucleotides: TGTGCCAGCAGTGCGGACTCCACCTGGGACACCATATATTTT. Encoded protein: CASSADSTWDTIYF.

The chain carries TRBV7-9 and TRBJ2-5, with 9 bases fitting TRBD2. Germline assignment: CDR1 SEHNR and CDR2 FQNEAQ (reference sequence). The CDR3 extends over 14 amino acids. Unmatched junction bases numbered 3, after V lost 2 bases and J lost 5 bases. The CDR3 region has the DNA TGTGCCAGCAGCTTACCGCGGGAGGGGGAGACCCAGTACTTC. This sequence encodes CASSLPREGETQYF.